This TCR beta chain was captured in a study of T cell repertoires in cytomegalovirus infection. The V gene lost 6 bases and the J gene lost 3 bases, with 9 bases spanning the gap. The CDR3 runs to 12 residues. Germline assignment: CDR1 MNHEY and CDR2 SVGAGI. From the reads, TCRdb called clonotypes with MiXCR, one entry per CDR3 protein. This repertoire shows about 450,000 distinct CDR3 sequences, 25% to 40% found once; its top ten account for around 13%. This clonotype showed up just a few times. V usage is TRBV6-5 and J usage is TRBJ2-7; D gene unclear. This receptor was taken from a human donor in good health (CMV status not recorded). Some clones in this sample may be carry-over from other donors' samples. Sequences were obtained from PBMCs. The CDR3 loop is CASSDKSYEQYF. DNA for the CDR3: TGTGCCAGCAGCGATAAGAGCTACGAGCAGTACTTC.